This T cell receptor beta chain was captured by sequencing in a study of shared clonotypes between healthy human individuals. The authors split each subset's genomic DNA evenly across several immunoSEQ plates. Here immunoSEQ multiplex PCR was the method, and the copy in TCRdb shows in-frame clones only, minus some. The sample includes over 400,000 clones, 81% seen only once; the top ten take about 13%. From germline, CDR1 is MDHEN and CDR2 SYDVKM. This CDR3 spans 13 amino acids. V gave up 1 base and J gave up 6 bases, with 6 bases separating them. Findings of the study overall: The expectation was that sequencing depth would affect clonotype sharing among donors.

This clone appeared a single time. Its specificity is not known. The sequence came from a woman between 40 and 55 years old in good health. Some clones in this sample may be carry-over from other donors' samples. Sequencing used PBMCs. The chain recombines TRBV28 with TRBJ2-2; D gene uncertain. The CDR3 sequence: CASSLFGSGELFF. Written as DNA, the CDR3 is TGTGCCAGCAGTTTATTTGGGTCCGGGGAGCTGTTTTTT.